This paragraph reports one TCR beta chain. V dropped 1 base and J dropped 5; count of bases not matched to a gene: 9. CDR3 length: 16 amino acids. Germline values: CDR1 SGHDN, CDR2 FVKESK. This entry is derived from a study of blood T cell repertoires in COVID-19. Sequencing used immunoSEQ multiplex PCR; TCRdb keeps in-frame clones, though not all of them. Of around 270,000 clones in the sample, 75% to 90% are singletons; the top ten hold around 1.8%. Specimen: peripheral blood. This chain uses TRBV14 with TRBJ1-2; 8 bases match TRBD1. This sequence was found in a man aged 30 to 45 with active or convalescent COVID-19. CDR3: CASSQATGQAVYGYTF. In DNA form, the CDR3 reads TGTGCCAGCAGCCAAGCGACGGGACAGGCGGTTTATGGCTACACCTTC.